This T cell receptor beta chain came from a study of PD-1 blockade in classical Hodgkin lymphoma. General study findings and limits: Baseline diversity in complete responders resembled that of newly diagnosed patients.

Generated by immunoSEQ multiplex PCR, the TCRdb table keeps only in-frame clones and is missing some. The table records some 50,000 clones, 65% to 80% of them present only once. A remark on this clone: The antigen remains undetermined.

The V segment lost 4 bases and the J segment 13 bases; nucleotides outside the gene matches: 18. Germline V CDR1 and CDR2: SGDLS, YYNGEE. The CDR3 is made up of 17 amino acids. The time point: cycle 4 day 1 (C4D1), after six to seven weeks of nivolumab. In every patient, relapse followed autologous stem cell transplantation, while exposure to brentuximab vedotin differed. Reported best responses ranged across complete response, partial response or progressive disease. Sequencing was performed on peripheral blood mononuclear cells (PBMCs), taken before the fourth cycle of nivolumab. This chain joins TRBV9 and TRBJ2-1, with 12 bases fitting TRBD2. The source is a human donor with classical Hodgkin lymphoma. DNA for the CDR3: TGTGCCAGCAGCCCGCTCCCTGGACTAGCGGGATCCGCTAATCAGTTCTTC. This gives the protein CASSPLPGLAGSANQFF.